The entry below describes one TCR beta chain. Its antigen is as yet unknown. This sample is part of a study of identifying expanded T cells in peripheral blood. TCRdb's table, derived via immunoSEQ multiplex PCR, lists solely in-frame clones and lacks some. The table records about 53,000 clones, around 81% of them present only once. Study results and limitations: Roughly 1.2 clones differed between technical replicates, versus 16.4 and 19 over time.

No infections or other immune events were documented during collection. The sequenced sample was blood. The sequence was collected from a person between 18 and 69 years old in good health.

This CDR3 is CAIRKGQGTDEQYF. The CDR3 nucleotides are TGTGCCATCAGGAAAGGACAGGGGACAGATGAGCAGTACTTC. V usage is TRBV10-3 and J usage is TRBJ2-7; 9 positions agree with TRBD1. The V gene end was trimmed by 6 bases and the J gene end by 7 bases; junction bases not matched to a gene: 10. The germline gives CDR1 ENHRY, CDR2 SYGVKD. The CDR3 has 14 amino acids.